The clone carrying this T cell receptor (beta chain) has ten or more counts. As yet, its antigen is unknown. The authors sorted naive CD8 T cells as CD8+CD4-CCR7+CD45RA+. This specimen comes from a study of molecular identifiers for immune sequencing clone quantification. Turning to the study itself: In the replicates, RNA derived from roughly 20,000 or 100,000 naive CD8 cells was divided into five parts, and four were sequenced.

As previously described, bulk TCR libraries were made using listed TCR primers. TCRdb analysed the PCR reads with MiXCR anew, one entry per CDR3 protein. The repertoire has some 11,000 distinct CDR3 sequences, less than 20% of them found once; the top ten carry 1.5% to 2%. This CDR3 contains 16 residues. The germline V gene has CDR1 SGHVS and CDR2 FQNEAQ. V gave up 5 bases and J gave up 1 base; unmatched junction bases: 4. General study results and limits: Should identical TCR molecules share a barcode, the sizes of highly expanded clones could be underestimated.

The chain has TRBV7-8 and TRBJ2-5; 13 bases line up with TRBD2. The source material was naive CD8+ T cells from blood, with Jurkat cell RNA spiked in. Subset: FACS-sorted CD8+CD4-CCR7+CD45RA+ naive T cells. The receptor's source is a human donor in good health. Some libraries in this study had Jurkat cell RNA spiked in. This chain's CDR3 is CASSDRTSGSQETQYF. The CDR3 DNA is TGTGCCAGCAGCGACCGGACTAGCGGGAGCCAAGAGACCCAGTACTTC.